This T cell receptor (beta chain) was captured in a study of cytomegalovirus exposure and HLA in healthy donors. The PCR made use of 60 Vbeta and 13 Jbeta primers. Clones were read by immunoSEQ multiplex PCR, and TCRdb kept only the in-frame ones, dropping some. Here the sample spans around 170,000 clones, over 65% being singletons. The junction had 1 base not matched to a gene; V was cut back by 1 base and J by 4 bases. From germline, CDR1 is SGHTA and CDR2 FQGNSA. The CDR3 contains 14 residues. The receptor was derived from a man between 18 and 29 years old in good health and CMV-seronegative. The specimen sequenced was PBMCs. The rearrangement uses TRBV7-2 and TRBJ2-1, with TRBD1 matching 7 bases. The CDR3 here is CASSLVGQYNEQFF. The CDR3 nucleotides read TGTGCCAGCAGCTTAGTGGGACAGTACAATGAGCAGTTCTTC.